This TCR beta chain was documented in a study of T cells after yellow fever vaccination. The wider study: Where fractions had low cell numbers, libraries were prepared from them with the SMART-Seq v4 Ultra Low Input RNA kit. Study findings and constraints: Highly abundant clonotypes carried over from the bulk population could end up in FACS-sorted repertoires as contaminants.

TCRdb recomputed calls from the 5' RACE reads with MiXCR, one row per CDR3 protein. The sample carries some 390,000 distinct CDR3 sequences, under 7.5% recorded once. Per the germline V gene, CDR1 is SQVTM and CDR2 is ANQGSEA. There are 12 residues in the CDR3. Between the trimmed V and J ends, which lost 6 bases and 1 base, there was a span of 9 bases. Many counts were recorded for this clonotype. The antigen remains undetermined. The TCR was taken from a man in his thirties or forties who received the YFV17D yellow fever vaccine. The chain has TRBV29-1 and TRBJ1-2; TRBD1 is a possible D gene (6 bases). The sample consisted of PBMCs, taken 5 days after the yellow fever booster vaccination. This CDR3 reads CSVARGNYGYTF. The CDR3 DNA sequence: TGCAGCGTCGCCAGGGGTAACTATGGCTACACCTTC. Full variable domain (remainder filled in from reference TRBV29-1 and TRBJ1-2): SAVISQKPSRDICQRGTSLTIQCQVDSQVTMMFWYRQQPGQSLTLIATANQGSEATYESGFVIDKFPISRPNLTFSTLTVSNMSPEDSSIYLCSVARGNYGYTFGSGTRLTVV.